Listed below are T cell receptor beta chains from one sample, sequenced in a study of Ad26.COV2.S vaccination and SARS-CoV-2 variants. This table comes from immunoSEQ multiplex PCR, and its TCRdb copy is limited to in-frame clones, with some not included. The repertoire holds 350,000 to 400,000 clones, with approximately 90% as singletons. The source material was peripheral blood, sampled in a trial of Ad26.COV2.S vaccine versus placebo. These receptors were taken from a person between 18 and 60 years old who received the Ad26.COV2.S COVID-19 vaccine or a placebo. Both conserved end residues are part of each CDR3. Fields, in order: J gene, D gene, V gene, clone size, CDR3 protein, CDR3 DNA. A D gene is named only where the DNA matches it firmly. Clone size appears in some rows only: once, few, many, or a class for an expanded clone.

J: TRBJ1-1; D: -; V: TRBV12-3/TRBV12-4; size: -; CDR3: CASSRAMNTEAFF; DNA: TGTGCCAGCAGCCGGGCCATGAACACTGAAGCTTTCTTT
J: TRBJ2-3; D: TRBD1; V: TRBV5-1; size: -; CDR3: CASSSGTGRPDTQYF; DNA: TGCGCCAGCAGCTCCGGGACAGGGCGGCCCGATACGCAGTATTTT
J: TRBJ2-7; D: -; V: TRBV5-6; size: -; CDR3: CASSNLAYEQYF; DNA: TGTGCCAGCAGCAATCTCGCCTACGAGCAGTACTTC
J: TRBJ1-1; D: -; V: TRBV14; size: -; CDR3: CASSPGGNTEAFF; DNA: TGTGCCAGCAGCCCCGGGGGGAACACTGAAGCTTTCTTT
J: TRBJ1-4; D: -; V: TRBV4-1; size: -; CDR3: CASSQEGASGEKLFF; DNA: TGCGCCAGCAGCCAAGAAGGGGCCTCAGGTGAAAAACTGTTTTTT
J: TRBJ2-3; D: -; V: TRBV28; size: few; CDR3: CASSLGGDTDTQYF; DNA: TGTGCCAGCAGCCTGGGTGGGGACACAGATACGCAGTATTTT
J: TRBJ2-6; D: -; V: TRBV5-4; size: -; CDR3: CASSFAGSGANVLTF; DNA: TGTGCCAGCAGCTTTGCAGGATCTGGGGCCAACGTCCTGACTTTC
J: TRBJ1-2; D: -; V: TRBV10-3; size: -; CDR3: CAISEQGNYGYTF; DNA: TGTGCCATCAGTGAACAGGGAAACTATGGCTACACCTTC
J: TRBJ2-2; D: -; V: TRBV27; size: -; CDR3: CASGGRGYTGELFF; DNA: TGTGCCAGTGGGGGCAGGGGATACACCGGGGAGCTGTTTTTT
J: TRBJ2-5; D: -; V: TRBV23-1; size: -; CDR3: CASSTEVGGVYQETQYF; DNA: TGCGCCAGCAGCACAGAGGTAGGAGGGGTGTACCAAGAGACCCAGTACTTC
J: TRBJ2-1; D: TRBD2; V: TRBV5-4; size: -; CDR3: CASSLGSGEGEQFF; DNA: TGTGCCAGCAGCTTGGGTAGCGGGGAGGGGGAGCAGTTCTTC
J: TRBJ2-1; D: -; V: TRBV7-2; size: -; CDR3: CASSLGRLDNEQFF; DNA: TGTGCCAGCAGCTTAGGACGCTTGGACAATGAGCAGTTCTTC
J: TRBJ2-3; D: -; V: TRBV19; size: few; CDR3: CASSSRNFGRSTDTQYF; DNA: TGTGCCAGTAGTTCCCGGAATTTCGGCAGGAGCACAGATACGCAGTATTTT
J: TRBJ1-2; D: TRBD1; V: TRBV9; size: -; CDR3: CASSVALGTGLYGYTF; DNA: TGTGCCAGCAGCGTAGCTCTAGGGACAGGGCTCTATGGCTACACCTTC
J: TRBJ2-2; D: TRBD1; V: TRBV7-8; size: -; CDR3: CASSLGSYRGRTGELFF; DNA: TGTGCCAGCAGCTTAGGGAGCTACAGGGGGCGTACCGGGGAGCTGTTTTTT
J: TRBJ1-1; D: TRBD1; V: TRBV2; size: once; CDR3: CASSVTTGGGTEAFF; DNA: TGTGCCAGCAGTGTTACGACAGGGGGTGGGACTGAAGCTTTCTTT
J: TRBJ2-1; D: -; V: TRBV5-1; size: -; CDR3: CASSPTTYNEQFF; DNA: TGCGCCAGCAGCCCGACAACCTACAATGAGCAGTTCTTC
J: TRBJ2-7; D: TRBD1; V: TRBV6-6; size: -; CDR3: CASSYPGTDPSGQYF; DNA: TGTGCCAGCAGTTACCCAGGGACAGATCCCTCGGGGCAGTACTTC
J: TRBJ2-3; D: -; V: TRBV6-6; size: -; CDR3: CASSFNTDTQYF; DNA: TGTGCCAGCAGCTTTAACACAGATACGCAGTATTTT
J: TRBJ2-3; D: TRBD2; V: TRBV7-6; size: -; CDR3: CASSPGKRGGRTDTQYF; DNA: TGTGCCAGCAGCCCGGGGAAGCGGGGGGGCAGGACAGATACGCAGTATTTT
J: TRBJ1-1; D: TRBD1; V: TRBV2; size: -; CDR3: CASIPTGVFIAEAFF; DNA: TGTGCCAGCATCCCGACAGGGGTGTTTATCGCTGAAGCTTTCTTT
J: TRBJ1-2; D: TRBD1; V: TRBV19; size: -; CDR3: CASSGQVTNYGYTF; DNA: TGTGCCAGTAGTGGACAGGTGACTAACTATGGCTACACCTTC
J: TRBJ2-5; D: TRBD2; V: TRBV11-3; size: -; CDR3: CASSLGTGTRGETQYF; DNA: TGTGCCAGCAGCTTAGGGACCGGGACTAGAGGGGAGACCCAGTACTTC
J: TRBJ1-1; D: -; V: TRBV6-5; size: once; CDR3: CASSSRMNTEAFF; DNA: TGTGCCAGCAGTAGCAGAATGAACACTGAAGCTTTCTTT
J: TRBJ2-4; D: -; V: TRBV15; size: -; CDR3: CATRIMDGKNIQYF; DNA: TGTGCCACCAGAATAATGGACGGAAAAAACATTCAGTACTTC
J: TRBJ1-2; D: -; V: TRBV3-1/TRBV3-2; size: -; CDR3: CASSPKDSYGYTF; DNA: TGTGCCAGCAGCCCAAAGGACAGCTATGGCTACACCTTC
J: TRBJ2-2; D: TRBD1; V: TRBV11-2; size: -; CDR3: CASSENRGTGELFF; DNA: TGTGCCAGCAGCGAAAACAGGGGGACCGGGGAGCTGTTTTTT
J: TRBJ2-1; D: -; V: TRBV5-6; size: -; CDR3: CASSFRYNEQFF; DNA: TGTGCCAGCAGCTTCAGGTACAATGAGCAGTTCTTC
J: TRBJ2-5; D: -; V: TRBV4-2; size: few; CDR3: CASSQDLAVSFAQYF; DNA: TGTGCCAGCAGCCAAGATTTGGCGGTGAGTTTTGCCCAGTACTTC
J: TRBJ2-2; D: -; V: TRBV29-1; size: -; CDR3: CSVRDDNTGELFF; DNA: TGCAGCGTGAGGGACGATAACACCGGGGAGCTGTTTTTT
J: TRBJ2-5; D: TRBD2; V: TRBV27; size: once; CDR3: CASRLAGGQETQYF; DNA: TGTGCCAGCAGACTAGCGGGGGGGCAAGAGACCCAGTACTTC
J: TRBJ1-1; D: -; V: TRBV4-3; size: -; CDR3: CASSQDPRDMNTEAFF; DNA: TGCGCCAGCAGCCAAGACCCCAGGGACATGAACACTGAAGCTTTCTTT